The entry that follows covers one T cell receptor (beta chain) sequence. The J segment lost 7 bases and the V segment lost 3 bases, leaving 3 bases of the junction unmatched. The CDR3 extends over 14 amino acids. Germline-derived CDR1 and CDR2 are SGHKS and YYEKEE (reference sequence). The sample originates from a study of cytomegalovirus exposure and HLA in healthy donors. Use of 60 Vbeta and 13 Jbeta primers characterized the PCR. Measured with immunoSEQ multiplex PCR; TCRdb has only the in-frame clones, and not every one. The record lists about 120,000 clones, of which the ten most abundant hold roughly 1.7%.

The sequencing input was PBMCs. This clonotype was sampled from a man younger than 35 in good health and CMV-seronegative. This rearrangement joins TRBV5-5 to TRBJ2-2, with 10 positions matching TRBD1. The CDR3 DNA reads TGTGCCAGCAGCTCGGGACAGGGGTACGGGGAGCTGTTTTTT. The encoded protein is CASSSGQGYGELFF.